A selection of T cell receptor beta chains follows, all from one sample in a study of T cell responses to AZD1222 COVID-19 vaccine. Data came from immunoSEQ multiplex PCR; TCRdb stores just in-frame clones and leaves some out. In the table there are around 140,000 clones, 70% to 90% of which are singletons. The specimen was peripheral blood, collected on day 0 of AZD1222 vaccination. The receptors shown here come from an adult in good health. Each CDR3 is given with its conserved first and last residue. A D gene is named only where the DNA matches it firmly. The size of a clone is reported for some rows only, either as once, few or many, or as a class for expanded clones.

>TRBJ1-1|-|12|-|TRBV12-3/TRBV12-4
TGTGCCAGCAGCCTCACAGAGGCTGAAGCTTTCTTT
CASSLTEAEAFF
>TRBJ2-2|-|13|-|TRBV30
TGTGCCTGGAATAGGGGGGAAACCGGGGAGCTGTTTTTT
CAWNRGETGELFF
>TRBJ2-7|-|15|-|TRBV18
TGTGCCAGCTCACCAGCTCCGGACGTAACCTACGAGCAGTACTTC
CASSPAPDVTYEQYF
>TRBJ1-4|-|14|-|TRBV5-6
TGTGCCAGCAGCTTCAGGGGAGGGGGTGAAAAACTGTTTTTT
CASSFRGGGEKLFF
>TRBJ2-2|-|15|TRBD2|TRBV6-5
TGTGCCAGCAGTTGGGGGACTATTAACACCGGGGAGCTGTTTTTT
CASSWGTINTGELFF
>TRBJ2-7|-|14|TRBD1|TRBV7-9
TGTGCCAGCAGCTACGGACAGGAGCCGTACGAGCAGTACTTC
CASSYGQEPYEQYF
>TRBJ1-1|few|15|-|TRBV11-2
TGTGCCAGCAGCTTAAGTGGGGGGGTGAACACTGAAGCTTTCTTT
CASSLSGGVNTEAFF
>TRBJ2-7|-|14|-|TRBV9
TGTGCCAGCAGCGACGCAGGACCCAGCTACGAGCAGTACTTC
CASSDAGPSYEQYF
>TRBJ2-1|few|14|-|TRBV2
TGTGCCAGCAGTGGAGGTAGCGGTAACAATGAGCAGTTCTTC
CASSGGSGNNEQFF
>TRBJ1-5|-|14|-|TRBV19
TGTGCCAGTAGTATCAAAGGCGGAAATCAGCCCCAGCATTTT
CASSIKGGNQPQHF
>TRBJ2-3|-|18|-|TRBV5-1
TGCGCCAGCAGCCCCTCCCCGGGGGAGACCTTATTCACAGATACGCAGTATTTT
CASSPSPGETLFTDTQYF
>TRBJ1-1|-|13|TRBD1|TRBV29-1
TGCAGCGTTGATCCGACAGGGGACACTGAAGCTTTCTTT
CSVDPTGDTEAFF
>TRBJ1-1|-|14|-|TRBV27
TGTGCCAGCAGTTCCAACCTTCTCCGGAGGGCAGCTTTCTTT
CASSSNLLRRAAFF
>TRBJ1-1|-|15|-|TRBV25-1
TGTGCCAGCAGTGACCCACAGGGCGCGAACACTGAAGCTTTCTTT
CASSDPQGANTEAFF
>TRBJ2-7|-|15|TRBD1|TRBV11-1
TGTGCCAGCAGTTGGACAGGGTCTGACCCCTACGAGCAGTACTTC
CASSWTGSDPYEQYF
>TRBJ1-5|few|15|-|TRBV28
TGTGCAGTAGCAGTCGGGGGGCGGTGGAATCAGCCCCAGCATTTT
CAVAVGGRWNQPQHF
>TRBJ2-3|-|17|-|TRBV18
TGTGCCAGCTCACCCCCCCGCTCCCGGGCTAGCACAGATACGCAGTATTTT
CASSPPRSRASTDTQYF
>TRBJ2-1|few|15|-|TRBV6-5
TGTGCCAGCAGGGCCGGACAGTTATCCTACAATGAGCAGTTCTTC
CASRAGQLSYNEQFF
>TRBJ1-5|-|12|-|TRBV28
TGTGCCACCACTAGGTCCGCCTGGCCCCAGCATTTT
CATTRSAWPQHF
>TRBJ2-7|-|15|TRBD1|TRBV5-1
TGCGCCAGCAGCTCCTTGACAGGGGTTGCGAGGGAGCAGTACTTC
CASSSLTGVAREQYF
>TRBJ1-1|-|15|-|TRBV9
TGTGCCAGCAGCGTAGTCGGGACAAAGAACACTGAAGCTTTCTTT
CASSVVGTKNTEAFF
>TRBJ1-6|-|12|-|TRBV5-4
TGTGCCAGCAGCGAATCAGGGCTACCCCTCCACTTT
CASSESGLPLHF
>TRBJ1-4|-|12|-|TRBV29-1
TGCAGCGCCGGGACATTGGCGGCAAAGCTGTTTTTT
CSAGTLAAKLFF
>TRBJ2-1|-|16|-|TRBV18
TGTGCCAGCTCCCCACTGGCGGACACGGATTACAATGAGCAGTTCTTC
CASSPLADTDYNEQFF
>TRBJ2-5|-|13|-|TRBV11-2
TGTGCCAGCAGCACCACAGGTCAAGAGACCCAGTACTTC
CASSTTGQETQYF
>TRBJ2-7|-|14|-|TRBV10-3
TGTGCCACGACGACAGAAACAAGCTCCTACGAGCAGTACTTC
CATTTETSSYEQYF
>TRBJ2-7|-|15|-|TRBV7-9
TGTGCCAGCAGCTTAGCGATTAGGGGTTACTACGAGCAGTACTTC
CASSLAIRGYYEQYF
>TRBJ1-1|-|15|TRBD1|TRBV6-5
TGTGCCAGCAGCCGCACCGGGACAGGGGGCACTGAAGCTTTCTTT
CASSRTGTGGTEAFF
>TRBJ2-7|-|12|-|TRBV6-5
TGTGCCAGCCGCAGGGGTTCCTACGAGCAGTACTTC
CASRRGSYEQYF
>TRBJ2-1|-|15|-|TRBV10-3
TGTGCCATCAGTGAGTCGTCGCCAACCTACAATGAGCAGTTCTTC
CAISESSPTYNEQFF
>TRBJ2-5|-|14|TRBD2|TRBV28
TGTGCCAGCAGTTTTTTAGCGGGGGAAGAGACCCAGTACTTC
CASSFLAGEETQYF
>TRBJ2-3|-|16|TRBD2|TRBV10-3
TGTGCCATCAGTGCCGGGACTAGCGGGGGCACAGATACGCAGTATTTT
CAISAGTSGGTDTQYF
>TRBJ2-7|once|13|-|TRBV14
TGTGCCAGCAGCCAAGTAAACGGTTACGAGCAGTACTTC
CASSQVNGYEQYF
>TRBJ1-2|-|14|-|TRBV4-2
TGTGCCAGCAGCCAAGATCGGGGGCGATATGGCTACACCTTC
CASSQDRGRYGYTF
>TRBJ1-5|-|15|TRBD1|TRBV2
TGTGCCAGCAGTGGGGACAGGGAGGTGAATCAGCCCCAGCATTTT
CASSGDREVNQPQHF